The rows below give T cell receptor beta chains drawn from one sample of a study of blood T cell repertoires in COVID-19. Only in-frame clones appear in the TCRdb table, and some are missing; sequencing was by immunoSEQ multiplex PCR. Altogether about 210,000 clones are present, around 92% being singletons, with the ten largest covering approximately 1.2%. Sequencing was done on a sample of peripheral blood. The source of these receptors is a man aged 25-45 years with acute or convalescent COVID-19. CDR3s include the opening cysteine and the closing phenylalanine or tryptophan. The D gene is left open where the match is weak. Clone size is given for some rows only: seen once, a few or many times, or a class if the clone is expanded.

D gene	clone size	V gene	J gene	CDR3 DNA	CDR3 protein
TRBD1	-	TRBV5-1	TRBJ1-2	TGCGCCAGCAGCCCCTGGGGCAGGGGGCGAGGGGACTATGGCTACACCTTC	CASSPWGRGRGDYGYTF
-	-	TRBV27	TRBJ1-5	TGTGCCACACGCCCTCCAGGGCTTTGGACTCAGCCCCAGCATTTT	CATRPPGLWTQPQHF
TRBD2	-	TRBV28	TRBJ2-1	TGTGCCACCGCATTAGGCGGGAGGGCCGCGAGCTCCTACAATGAGCAGTTCTTC	CATALGGRAASSYNEQFF
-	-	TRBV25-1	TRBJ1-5	TGTGCCAGCAGTGAATTCGGGGGGAGGGCGGATCAGCCCCAGCATTTT	CASSEFGGRADQPQHF
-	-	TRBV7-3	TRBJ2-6	TGTGCCAGCAGCGCTAGAGGTTCTGCTGGGGCCAACGTCCTGACTTTC	CASSARGSAGANVLTF
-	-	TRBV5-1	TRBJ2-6	TGCGCCAGCAGCTCGAACTTTTACTCTGGGGCCAACGTCCTGACTTTC	CASSSNFYSGANVLTF
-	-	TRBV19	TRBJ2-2	TGTGCCAGTAGTATGGGGACTGCGAACACCGGGGAGCTGTTTTTT	CASSMGTANTGELFF
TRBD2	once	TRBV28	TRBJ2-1	TGTGCCAGCAGTTTATCGAGCGGGGGAAGGGGTGAGCAGTTCTTC	CASSLSSGGRGEQFF
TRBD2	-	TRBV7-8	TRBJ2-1	TGTGCCAGCAGCAGAACTAGCGGAGATTACAATGAGCAGTTCTTC	CASSRTSGDYNEQFF
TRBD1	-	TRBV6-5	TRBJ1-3	TGTGCCAGCAGTTACTCGGACAGGTCCTCTGGAAACACCATATATTTT	CASSYSDRSSGNTIYF
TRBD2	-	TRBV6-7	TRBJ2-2	TGTGCCAGCAATCGGCGGGAGGATAAGACCGGGGAGCTGTTTTTT	CASNRREDKTGELFF
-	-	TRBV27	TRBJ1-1	TGTGCCAGCCGTGCCGTCGGGGGTTCCACTGAAGCTTTCTTT	CASRAVGGSTEAFF
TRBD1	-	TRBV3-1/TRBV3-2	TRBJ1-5	TGTGCCAGCAGCACGGACAGGGGCAATCAGCCCCAGCATTTT	CASSTDRGNQPQHF
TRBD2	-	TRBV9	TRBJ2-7	TGTGCCAGCAGCGTAGGACTAGCGGCAACCTACGAGCAGTACTTC	CASSVGLAATYEQYF
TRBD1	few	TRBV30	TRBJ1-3	TGTGCCTTTGACAGGGGCCAAGGAAACACCATATATTTT	CAFDRGQGNTIYF
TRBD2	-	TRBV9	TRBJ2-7	TGTGCCAGCAGCGTAGATGGGGGAGGGGTCGACGAGCAGTACTTC	CASSVDGGGVDEQYF
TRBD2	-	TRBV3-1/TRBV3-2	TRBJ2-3	TGTGCCAGCAGCCCTCGTAGTGGGAGGGGCGCGGGGGGGCAAGATACGCAGTATTTT	CASSPRSGRGAGGQDTQYF
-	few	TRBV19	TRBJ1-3	TGTGCCAGTAGTGTAAGCTGGAGCTCTGGAAACACCATATATTTT	CASSVSWSSGNTIYF
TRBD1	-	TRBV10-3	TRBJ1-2	TGTGCCACCAACACGGACAGGGGATTTGGTGGCTACACCTTC	CATNTDRGFGGYTF
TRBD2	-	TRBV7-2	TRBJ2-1	TGTGCCAGCAGGCCACCGGGACTAGCGGGGGACCCGCGGCAGTTCTTC	CASRPPGLAGDPRQFF
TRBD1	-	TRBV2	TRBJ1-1	TGTGCCAGCAAAGGAACAGGGGTGGTCACTGAAGCTTTCTTT	CASKGTGVVTEAFF
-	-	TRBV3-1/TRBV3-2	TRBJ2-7	TGTGCCAGCAGCGTACAGGGATCCTACGAGCAGTACTTC	CASSVQGSYEQYF
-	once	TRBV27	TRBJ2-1	TGTGCCAGCAGTTTCGGGTTTTCCCACTACAATGAGCAGTTCTTC	CASSFGFSHYNEQFF
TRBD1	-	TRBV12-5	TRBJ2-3	TGTGCTAGTGGTTTCCGACAGGGGCCTGGAGATACGCAGTATTTT	CASGFRQGPGDTQYF
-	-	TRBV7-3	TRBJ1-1	TGTGCCAGCAGCTTAACCAACAGGGACACTGAAGCTTTCTTT	CASSLTNRDTEAFF
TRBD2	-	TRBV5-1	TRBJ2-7	TGCGCCAGCAGCTCCCGTGCTAGCGGGACCTCCTACGAGCAGTACTTC	CASSSRASGTSYEQYF
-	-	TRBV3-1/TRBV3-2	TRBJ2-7	TGTGCCAGCAGCCGGGGCGGAAGCTCCTACGAGCAGTACTTC	CASSRGGSSYEQYF
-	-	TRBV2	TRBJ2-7	TGTGCCAGCATTTGGACAGCGGCTTTAGGCGAGCAGTACTTC	CASIWTAALGEQYF
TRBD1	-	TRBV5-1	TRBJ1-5	TGCGCCAGCAGCCCCTGGACAGGGAGAGACCAGCCCCAGCATTTT	CASSPWTGRDQPQHF
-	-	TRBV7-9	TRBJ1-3	TGTGCCAGCAGCCCTGGACTCCGACGGAGCTCTGGAAACACCATATATTTT	CASSPGLRRSSGNTIYF
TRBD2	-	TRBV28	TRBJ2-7	TGTGCCAGCAGTCTAGCGGGCGGGAGGTCCTACGAGCAGTACTTC	CASSLAGGRSYEQYF
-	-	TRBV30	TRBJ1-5	TGTGCCTGGAGTGTACGCGGGGGAGAAGGCAATCAGCCCCAGCATTTT	CAWSVRGGEGNQPQHF
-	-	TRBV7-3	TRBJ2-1	TGTGCCAGCAGCTTACAGAATGGGCGATACAATGAGCAGTTCTTC	CASSLQNGRYNEQFF
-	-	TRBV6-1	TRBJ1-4	TGTGCCAGCAGTGAAGATAGCCTATCTGAAAAACTGTTTTTT	CASSEDSLSEKLFF
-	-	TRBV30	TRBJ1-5	TGTGCCTGGAGTCTACCCCGACCAGACAGGTTCAATCAGCCCCAGCATTTT	CAWSLPRPDRFNQPQHF
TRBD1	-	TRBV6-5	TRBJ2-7	TGTGCCAGCAGTAGGACAGGGACGCAGTACTTC	CASSRTGTQYF
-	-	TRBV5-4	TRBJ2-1	TGTGCCAGCAGCTTGTCTACTGACTACAATGAGCAGTTCTTC	CASSLSTDYNEQFF
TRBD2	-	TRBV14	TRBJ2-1	TGTGCCAGCAGCCAGGGGACTAGCGGGGGTCCCTACAATGAGCAGTTCTTC	CASSQGTSGGPYNEQFF
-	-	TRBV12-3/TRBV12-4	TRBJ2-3	TGTGCCAGCAGCCCGGTTTCCGGGACGCAGTATTTT	CASSPVSGTQYF
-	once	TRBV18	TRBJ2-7	TGTGCCAGCTCACCACCGGGGCGGGGCGAGCAGTACTTC	CASSPPGRGEQYF
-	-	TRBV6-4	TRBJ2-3	TGTGCCAGCCGTGAGACTCCTAGCACAGATACGCAGTATTTT	CASRETPSTDTQYF
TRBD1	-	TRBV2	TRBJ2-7	TGTGCCAGCAGCGTACGACAGGGGGCACCCTACGAGCAGTACTTC	CASSVRQGAPYEQYF
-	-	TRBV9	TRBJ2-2	TGTGCCAGCAGCGTATATAACACCGGGGAGCTGTTTTTT	CASSVYNTGELFF
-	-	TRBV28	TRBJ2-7	TGTGCCAGCAGCTTGACACCGACCTGGCCTTACGAGCAGTACTTC	CASSLTPTWPYEQYF
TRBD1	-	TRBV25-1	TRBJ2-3	TGTGCCAGCAGTGTATTTGGGACAGTTGATACGCAGTATTTT	CASSVFGTVDTQYF
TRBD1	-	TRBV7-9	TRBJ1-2	TGTGCCAGCTCCGGGACAGTTGGCTACACCTTC	CASSGTVGYTF
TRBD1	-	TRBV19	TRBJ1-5	TGTGCCAGTAGTAGGGACAGGGTTTATCAGCCCCAGCATTTT	CASSRDRVYQPQHF
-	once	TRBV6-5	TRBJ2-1	TGTGCCAGCAGTTTCGACGCGGTTCTGTACAATGAGCAGTTCTTC	CASSFDAVLYNEQFF